Sequencing of this T cell receptor (beta chain) was carried out in a study of cytomegalovirus exposure and HLA in healthy donors. Profiled with immunoSEQ multiplex PCR; TCRdb holds only in-frame clones, not every one. Among roughly 220,000 clones listed, just over 90% were seen once. Study observations and caveats: Rarity held for most TCR sequences, but there were some public TCRs that occurred in many donors. A few CMV-associated chains were confirmed in vitro to be specific for CMV antigens.

About this clone itself: Its antigen is currently unknown.

Material: PBMCs. This receptor was obtained from a woman between 18 and 29 years old in good health and CMV-seronegative.

The DNA for the CDR3 is TGCAGTGCATATGGACAGGGTGAAAACATTCAGTACTTC. Translating it yields CSAYGQGENIQYF. V usage is TRBV29-1 and J usage is TRBJ2-4; 8 nucleotides agree with TRBD1. The CDR3 is 13 amino acids. Germline V lookup: CDR1 SQVTM, CDR2 ANQGSEA.